This T cell receptor beta chain was captured in a study of shared clonotypes between healthy human individuals. Findings and caveats of the study: Larger estimated richness was generally recorded for naive subsets relative to memory subsets.

With regard to this clone: Its antigen is not known.

Clones were sequenced by immunoSEQ multiplex PCR, and TCRdb holds only the in-frame ones, with some missing. This table has about 2.1 million clones, roughly 93% appearing once. Terminally differentiated effector memory CD45RA+ cells were left out of the naive CD8 fraction, which was CD45RO-negative and positively selected for CCR7. The J segment lost 1 base and the V segment lost 5 bases, leaving 15 bases of the junction unmatched. The germline V gene encodes CDR1 SGHTA and CDR2 FQGNSA. This CDR3 has 18 amino acids. This TCR derives from a man in his late teens or twenties in good health. Some clones in this sample may be carry-over from other donors' samples. The chain recombines TRBV7-2 with TRBJ2-7, with 9 bases fitting TRBD2. The specimen was naive CD8+ T cells from PBMCs. The DNA for the CDR3 is TGTGCCAGCAGCCCGAGACCCCCCGGGCTAGCGGGATCCTACGAGCAGTACTTC. Protein: CASSPRPPGLAGSYEQYF.